This TCR beta chain was recorded in a study of human CD8 memory T cell subsets. Study results and limitations: It was suggested by Chao1 estimates that stem-like memory T cells were more diverse than precursor exhausted T cells.

Buffy coats from healthy donors yielded the PBMC. Enriched by negative magnetic separation, total CD8+ T cells were obtained. Duplicate roughly 150,000-cell vials of sorted CD8+ T cells per subset supplied the RNA. Making the TCR beta libraries relied on UMI-labeled 5' RACE. TCRdb re-called the 5' RACE reads and shows each CDR3 protein once, DNA omitted. In total, the table holds some 5,400 distinct CDR3 sequences. Measured by frequency, this clonotype is medium-sized. The antigen is undetermined. The length of the CDR3 is 13 residues. The sample was CD8+ effector memory T cells (TEM) sorted from PBMCs. Subset given: effector memory CD8 T cells, CCR7- CD45RO+ CD95+. The sequence was collected from a human donor in good health. This rearrangement joins TRBV12-3 or TRBV12-4 to TRBJ2-5; TCRdb's assignment of TRBD1 cannot be checked, as there is no DNA. Here the CDR3 reads CASQGQTKETQYF.